This T cell receptor (beta chain) is drawn from a study of CD8+CD57+ T cells in acquired aplastic anemia. Study-level findings and limits: Between the patient and control groups, CD8+ Simpson's diversity did not differ significantly. Found in both controls and patients were around 31 CD8+ CDR3 sequences.

Patients picked for sequencing had shown CD8+CD57+ cell expansion detected by flow cytometry. Patients, without exception, had severe acquired aplastic anemia. Prior therapy had not been administered to any patient at the time of blood sampling. Using genomic DNA as the template, TCR beta VDJ and CDR3 profiling was carried out. One entry per CDR3 protein, called by TCRdb with MiXCR from the reads. The table has about 180,000 distinct CDR3 sequences, 40% to 50% seen once. The CDR3 is made up of 13 amino acids. Trimming shortened V by 6 bases and J by 3 bases, and 9 bases separated the two germline ends. Germline V lookup: CDR1 LNHDA, CDR2 SQIVND (reference sequence). In its sample, this clonotype was seen many times. The antigen remains undetermined.

The sequenced sample consisted of sorted CD4+, CD8+, or CD8+CD57+ T cells (not recorded which) from PBMCs. The source of this sequence is a human donor with aplastic anemia. The chain uses TRBV19 and TRBJ1-5, with D unclear. CDR3 DNA: TGTGCCAGTAGCCCCGGCTTCAATCAGCCCCAGCATTTT. It codes for CASSPGFNQPQHF.